This record concerns one T cell receptor beta chain sequence. The sample comes from a study of human T cells and chemical hapten exposure. Study summary: The study traced per-sample TCR yield variation mainly to small differences in pooled library volumes.

The library tagged individual cDNA molecules with unique molecular identifiers. From the RACE reads, TCRdb called clonotypes with MiXCR, one entry per CDR3 protein. The table has 100,000 to 150,000 distinct CDR3 sequences, 11% seen once. Sample time point: patch test 3, about 24 weeks after DPC sensitization. Noted treatment: therapeutic diphenylcyclopropenone sensitization with weekly scalp DPC. Extraction of total RNA was performed on unfractionated whole blood. This receptor was obtained from a woman between 50 and 59 years old with alopecia areata. Some clones in this sample may be carry-over from other donors' samples. The specimen comprised whole blood, sampled in connection with sensitization to the hapten diphenylcyclopropenone (DPC).

The CDR3, as DNA: TGTGCCAGCAGTCTAACCGGGACTAGCGGTACCTACGAGCAGTACTTC. Its translation: CASSLTGTSGTYEQYF. V gene TRBV27 combines with J gene TRBJ2-7; 11 bases map to TRBD2. The CDR3 spans 16 residues. J was trimmed by 2 bases and V by 5 bases; bases with no gene match: 8. Looked up from germline, CDR1 is MNHEY and CDR2 is SMNVEV (reference sequence).